A selection of T cell receptor beta chains follows, all from one sample in a study of beta chain features in type 1 diabetes. Assay: immunoSEQ multiplex PCR; the TCRdb copy retains only in-frame clones and omits some. Seen here are roughly 240,000 clones, approximately 25% observed once, and the top ten hold 0.012%. Sequenced: naive CD4+ T cells from blood. These receptors were collected from a woman in her twenties or thirties with type 1 diabetes. CDR3s leave out the opening cysteine and the closing phenylalanine or tryptophan.

TRBV29-1	TRBJ2-4	SVAHRGLPAKNIQY
TRBV30	TRBJ2-7	AWRRTGGSEQY
TRBV29-1	TRBJ2-2	SVAHGGGELF
TRBV30	TRBJ2-5	ASRPPGGEETQY
TRBV2	TRBJ1-1	ASSEATGIRKAF
TRBV5-1	TRBJ2-7	ASSLGQGDEQY
TRBV18	TRBJ2-7	ASSPPGLPYEQY
TRBV6-6	TRBJ2-1	ASSTSGEQF
TRBV29-1	TRBJ2-7	SVIRQGSSYEQY
TRBV5-6	TRBJ1-4	ASSLGRGEKLF
TRBV11-2	TRBJ1-5	ASSSRGNQPQH
TRBV23-1	TRBJ2-7	ASSVQGILYEQY
TRBV7-3	TRBJ2-5	ASSLMGGAETQY
TRBV29-1	TRBJ1-2	SGGGKPYGYT
TRBV28	TRBJ2-1	ASSPSWGQSSYNEQF
TRBV29-1	TRBJ1-2	SVEADSYSNYGYT
TRBV30	TRBJ2-1	AWSEGTSANLQF
TRBV19	TRBJ2-2	ASTLRQGVDTGELF
TRBV5-1	TRBJ2-7	ASSLEQGRGEQY
TRBV5-4	TRBJ1-4	ASSQGQGEKLF
TRBV6-8	TRBJ2-1	ASSPVLADDEQF
TRBV28	TRBJ2-5	ASSFPGNQETQY
TRBV29-1	TRBJ2-3	SVQTGTDTQY
TRBV7-9	TRBJ2-7	ASSDRDILYEQY
TRBV5-1	TRBJ2-5	ASSLNRGGRETQY